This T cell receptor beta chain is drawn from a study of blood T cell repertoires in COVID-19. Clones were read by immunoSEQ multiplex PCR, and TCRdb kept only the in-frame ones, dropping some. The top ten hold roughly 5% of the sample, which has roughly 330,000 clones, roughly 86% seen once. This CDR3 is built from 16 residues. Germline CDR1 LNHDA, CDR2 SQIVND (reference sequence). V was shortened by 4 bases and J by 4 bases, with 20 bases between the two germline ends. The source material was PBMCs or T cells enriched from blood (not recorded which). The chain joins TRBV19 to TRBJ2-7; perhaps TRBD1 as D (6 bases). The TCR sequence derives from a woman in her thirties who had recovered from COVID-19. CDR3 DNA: TGTGCCAGTAGTACCGGGACACTCTTCGGTACTTACGAGCAGTACTTC. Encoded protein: CASSTGTLFGTYEQYF.